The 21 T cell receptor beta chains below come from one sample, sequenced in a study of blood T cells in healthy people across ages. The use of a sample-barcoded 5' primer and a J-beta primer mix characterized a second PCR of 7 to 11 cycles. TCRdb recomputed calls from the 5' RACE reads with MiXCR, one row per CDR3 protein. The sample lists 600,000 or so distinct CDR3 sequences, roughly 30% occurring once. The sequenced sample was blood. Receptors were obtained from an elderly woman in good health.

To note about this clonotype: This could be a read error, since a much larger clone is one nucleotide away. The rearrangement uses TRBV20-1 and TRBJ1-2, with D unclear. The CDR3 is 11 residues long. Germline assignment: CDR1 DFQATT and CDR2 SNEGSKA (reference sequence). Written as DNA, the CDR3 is TGCAGGGCTAGGCTGGGTGATGGCTACACCTTC. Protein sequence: CRARLGDGYTF.

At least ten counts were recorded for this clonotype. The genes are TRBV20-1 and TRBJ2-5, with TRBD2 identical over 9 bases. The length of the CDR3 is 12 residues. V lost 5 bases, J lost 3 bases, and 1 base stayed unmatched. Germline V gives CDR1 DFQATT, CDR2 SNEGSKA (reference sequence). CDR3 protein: CSAASGEETQYF. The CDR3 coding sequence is TGCAGTGCTGCTAGCGGGGAAGAGACCCAGTACTTC.

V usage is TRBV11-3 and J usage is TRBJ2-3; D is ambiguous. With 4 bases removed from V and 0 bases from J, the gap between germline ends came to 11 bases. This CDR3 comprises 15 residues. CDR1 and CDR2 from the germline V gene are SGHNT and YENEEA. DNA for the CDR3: TGTGCCAGCAGCTATGAAGCTACTAGCACAGATACGCAGTATTTT. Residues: CASSYEATSTDTQYF. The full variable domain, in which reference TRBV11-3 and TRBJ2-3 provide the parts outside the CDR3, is EAGVVQSPRYKIIEKKQPVAFWCNPISGHNTLYWYLQNLGQGPELLIRYENEEAVDDSQLPKDRFSAERLKGVDSTLKIQPAELGDSAVYLCASSYEATSTDTQYFGPGTRLTVL.

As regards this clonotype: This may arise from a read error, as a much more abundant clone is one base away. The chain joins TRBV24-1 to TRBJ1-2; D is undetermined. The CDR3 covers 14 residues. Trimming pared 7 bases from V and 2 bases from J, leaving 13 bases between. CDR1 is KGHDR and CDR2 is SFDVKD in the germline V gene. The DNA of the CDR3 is TGTGCCACCAGGGATCACAGCGCCAACTATGGCTACACCTTC. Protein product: CATRDHSANYGYTF.

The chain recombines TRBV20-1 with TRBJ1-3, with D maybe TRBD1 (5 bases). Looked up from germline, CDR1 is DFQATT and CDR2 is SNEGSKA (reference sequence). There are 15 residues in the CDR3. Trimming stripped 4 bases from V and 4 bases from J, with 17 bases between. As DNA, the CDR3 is TGCAGTGCTACTCCTCCGGGACCGGGGGGAAACACCATATATTTT. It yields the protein CSATPPGPGGNTIYF.

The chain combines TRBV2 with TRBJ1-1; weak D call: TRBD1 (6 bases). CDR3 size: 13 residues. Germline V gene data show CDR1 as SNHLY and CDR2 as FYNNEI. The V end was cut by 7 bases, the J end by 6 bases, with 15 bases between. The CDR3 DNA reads TGTGCCAGCACGGAGGGGGGATGGGCTGAAGCTTTCTTT. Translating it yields CASTEGGWAEAFF. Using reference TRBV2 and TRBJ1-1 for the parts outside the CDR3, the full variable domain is EPEVTQTPSHQVTQMGQEVILRCVPISNHLYFYWYRQILGQKVEFLVSFYNNEISEKSEIFDDQFSVERPDGSNFTLKIRSTKLEDSAMYFCASTEGGWAEAFFGQGTRLTVV.

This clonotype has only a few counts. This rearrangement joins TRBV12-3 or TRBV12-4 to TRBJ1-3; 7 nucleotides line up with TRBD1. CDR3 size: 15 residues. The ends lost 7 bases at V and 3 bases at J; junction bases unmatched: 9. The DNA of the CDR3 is TGTGCCAGCACCCAGACAGGGAGGAGTGGAAACACCATATATTTT. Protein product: CASTQTGRSGNTIYF.

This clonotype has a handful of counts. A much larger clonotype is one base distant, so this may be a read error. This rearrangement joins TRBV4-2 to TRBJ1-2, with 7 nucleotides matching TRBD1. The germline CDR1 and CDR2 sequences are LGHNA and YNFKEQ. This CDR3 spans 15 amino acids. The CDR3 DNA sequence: TGTGCCAGCAGCCAAGGAGACAGGGACGACTATGGCCACACCTTC. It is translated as CASSQGDRDDYGHTF.

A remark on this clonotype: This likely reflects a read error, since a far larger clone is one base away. The CDR3 is CSARGNRGLYEQFF. The CDR3 DNA follows: TGCAGTGCTAGGGGAAACAGGGGGCTCTACGAGCAGTTCTTC. V and J are TRBV20-1 and TRBJ2-1; 9 bases line up with TRBD1. The CDR3 loop spans 14 amino acids. The ends lost 3 bases at V and 10 bases at J; junction bases unmatched: 10. The germline gives CDR1 DFQATT, CDR2 SNEGSKA (reference sequence).

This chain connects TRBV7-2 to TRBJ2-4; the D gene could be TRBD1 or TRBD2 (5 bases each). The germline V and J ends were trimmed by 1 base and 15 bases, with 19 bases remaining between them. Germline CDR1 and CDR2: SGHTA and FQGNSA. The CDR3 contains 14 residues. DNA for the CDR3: TGTGCCAGCAGCTTAGGGGACGCCCCCTACGAGCGGTACTTC. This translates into CASSLGDAPYERYF.

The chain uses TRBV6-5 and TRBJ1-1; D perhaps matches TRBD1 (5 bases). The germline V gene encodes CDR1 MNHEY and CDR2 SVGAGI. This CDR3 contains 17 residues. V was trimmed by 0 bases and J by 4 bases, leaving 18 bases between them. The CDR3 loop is CASSYSSAGPGPTEAFF. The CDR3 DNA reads TGTGCCAGCAGTTACTCGTCAGCAGGCCCGGGGCCCACTGAAGCTTTCTTT.

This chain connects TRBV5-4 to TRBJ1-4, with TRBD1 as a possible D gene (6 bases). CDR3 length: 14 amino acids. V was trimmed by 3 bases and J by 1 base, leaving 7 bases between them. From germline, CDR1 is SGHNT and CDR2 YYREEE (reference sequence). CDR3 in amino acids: CASSSGVTNEKLFF. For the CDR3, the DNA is TGTGCCAGCAGCTCAGGGGTAACTAATGAAAAACTGTTTTTT. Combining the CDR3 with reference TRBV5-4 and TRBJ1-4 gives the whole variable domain ETGVTQSPTHLIKTRGQQVTLRCSSQSGHNTVSWYQQALGQGPQFIFQYYREEENGRGNFPPRFSGLQFPNYSSELNVNALELDDSALYLCASSSGVTNEKLFFGSGTQLSVL.

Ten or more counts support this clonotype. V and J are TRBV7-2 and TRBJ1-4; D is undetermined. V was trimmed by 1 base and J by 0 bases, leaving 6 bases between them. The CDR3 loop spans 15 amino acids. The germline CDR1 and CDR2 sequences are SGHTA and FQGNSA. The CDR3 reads CASSLVGATNEKLFF. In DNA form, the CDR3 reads TGTGCCAGCAGCTTAGTTGGAGCAACTAATGAAAAACTGTTTTTT.

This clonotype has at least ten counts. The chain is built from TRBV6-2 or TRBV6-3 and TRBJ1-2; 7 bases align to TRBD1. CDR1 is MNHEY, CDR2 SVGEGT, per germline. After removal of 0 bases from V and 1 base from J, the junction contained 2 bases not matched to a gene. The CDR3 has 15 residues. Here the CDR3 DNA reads TGTGCCAGCAGTTACTCGGGACAGCTTAACTATGGCTACACCTTC. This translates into CASSYSGQLNYGYTF.

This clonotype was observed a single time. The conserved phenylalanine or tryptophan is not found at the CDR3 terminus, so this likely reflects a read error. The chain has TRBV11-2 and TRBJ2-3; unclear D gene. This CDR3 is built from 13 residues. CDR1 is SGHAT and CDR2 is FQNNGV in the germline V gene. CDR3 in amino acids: CASSWTPPDMQYC. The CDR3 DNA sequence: TGTGCCAGCAGCTGGACGCCCCCCGATATGCAGTATTGT.

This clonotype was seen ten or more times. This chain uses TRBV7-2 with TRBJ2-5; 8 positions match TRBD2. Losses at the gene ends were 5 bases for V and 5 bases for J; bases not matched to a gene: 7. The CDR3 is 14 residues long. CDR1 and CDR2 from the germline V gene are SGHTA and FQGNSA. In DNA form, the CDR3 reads TGTGCCAGCAGCCCGACTAGCGCGGGGGAGACCCAGTACTTC. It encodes CASSPTSAGETQYF.

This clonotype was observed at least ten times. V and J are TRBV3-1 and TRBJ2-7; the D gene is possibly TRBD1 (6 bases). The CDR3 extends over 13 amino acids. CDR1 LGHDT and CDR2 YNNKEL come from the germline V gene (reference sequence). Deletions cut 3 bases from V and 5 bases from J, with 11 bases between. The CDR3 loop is CASSQAGDHEQYF. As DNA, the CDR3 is TGTGCCAGCAGCCAGGCAGGGGATCACGAGCAGTACTTC.

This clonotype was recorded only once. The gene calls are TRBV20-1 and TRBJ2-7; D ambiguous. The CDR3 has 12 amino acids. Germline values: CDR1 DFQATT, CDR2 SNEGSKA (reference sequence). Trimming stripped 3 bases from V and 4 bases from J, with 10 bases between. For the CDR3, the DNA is TGCAGTGCTAGTCCCGTAGTGTACGAGCAGTACTTC. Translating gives CSASPVVYEQYF.

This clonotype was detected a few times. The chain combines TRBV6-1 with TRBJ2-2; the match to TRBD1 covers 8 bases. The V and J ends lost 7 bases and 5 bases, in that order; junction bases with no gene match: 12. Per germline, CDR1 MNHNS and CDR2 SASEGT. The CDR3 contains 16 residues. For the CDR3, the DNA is TGTGCCAGCACAGTCAACCCGGACAGGGTTACCGGGGAGCTGTTTTTT. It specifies CASTVNPDRVTGELFF.

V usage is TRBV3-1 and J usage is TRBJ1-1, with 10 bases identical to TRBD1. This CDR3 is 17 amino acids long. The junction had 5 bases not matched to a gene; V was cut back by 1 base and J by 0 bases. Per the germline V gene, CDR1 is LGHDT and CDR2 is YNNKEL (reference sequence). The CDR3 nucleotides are TGTGCCAGCAGCCAAGGTACCGGGACAGGGGTGAACACTGAAGCTTTCTTT. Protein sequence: CASSQGTGTGVNTEAFF.

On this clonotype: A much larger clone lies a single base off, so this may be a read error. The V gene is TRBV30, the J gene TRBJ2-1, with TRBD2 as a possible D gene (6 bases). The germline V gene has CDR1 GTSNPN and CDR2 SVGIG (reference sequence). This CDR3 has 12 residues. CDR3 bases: TGTGCCCGGAGTAGGGGAGGCAATGAGCAGTTCTTC. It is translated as CARSRGGNEQFF.